Below, one T cell receptor beta chain is given with its context. Its antigen has not been determined. It has no much larger one-base neighbor in the sample; base qualities were not kept. Libraries were constructed by the immunoSEQ multiplex PCR assay. Not all clones reach the TCRdb copy of this immuneACCESS table, which keeps in-frame sequences only. Checked studies attribute under half of the gap to unresolved V genes and leave the rest unexplained. In all, the sample holds approximately 93,000 clones, and 85% to 90% of those were seen once. The ten most abundant clones make up less than 10% of the sample. The data derive from a study of control samples from healthy donors and cancer patients (dated by TCRdb to the early 2020s). According to the germline V gene (reference sequence), CDR1 reads LNHDA and CDR2 reads SQIVND. V is cut back by 3 bases and J by 6 bases, with 12 bases in the junction unmatched. From cysteine to phenylalanine, the CDR3 is 16 amino acids long. Of the read, only the CDR3 DNA is kept; its 48 bases are in frame from base 1.

The sequence is built from TRBV19 and TRBJ1-2; TRBD1 aligns with 8 central bases. Material: PBMCs. This TCR came from a woman in her forties or fifties with colorectal cancer. This receptor carries the CDR3 CASSMGQVTHRDGYTF. The DNA sequence follows: TGTGCCAGTAGTATGGGACAGGTGACTCATCGGGATGGCTACACCTTC.